This T cell receptor beta chain was captured in a study of T cells in Graves' hyperthyroidism and ophthalmopathy. From RNA transcripts, TCR beta CDR3 regions were amplified. A first-round RT-PCR of the TCR CDR3 used the HTBI primer set. TCRdb re-derived calls from the multiplex PCR reads in MiXCR, one entry per CDR3 protein. The sample records about 600,000 distinct CDR3 sequences, approximately 15% being singletons. V gave up 3 bases and J gave up 3 bases; unmatched junction bases: 4. This CDR3 region has 16 residues. CDR1 is SQVTM and CDR2 is ANQGSEA in the germline V gene. This sequence originates from a woman aged 40 to 50 with Graves' ophthalmopathy. The chain has TRBV29-1 and TRBJ2-6, with 11 bases lining up with TRBD1. Sequencing was carried out using blood. The CDR3 reads CSVDWTGGVGANVLTF. In DNA, the CDR3 is TGCAGCGTTGACTGGACAGGGGGCGTTGGGGCCAACGTCCTGACTTTC.